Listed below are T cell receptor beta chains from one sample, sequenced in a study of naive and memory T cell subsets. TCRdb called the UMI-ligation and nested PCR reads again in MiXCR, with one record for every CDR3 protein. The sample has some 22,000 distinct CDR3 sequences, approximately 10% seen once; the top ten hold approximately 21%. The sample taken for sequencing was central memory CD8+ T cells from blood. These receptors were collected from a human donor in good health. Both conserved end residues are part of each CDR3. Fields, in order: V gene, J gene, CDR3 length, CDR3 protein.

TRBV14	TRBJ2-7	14	CASSRRTGWYEQYF
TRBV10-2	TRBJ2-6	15	CASSSRGSGANVLTF
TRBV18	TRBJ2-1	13	CASSPGGYNEQFF
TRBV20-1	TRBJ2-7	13	CSANSPNVDEQYF
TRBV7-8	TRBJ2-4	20	CASSVLAGGPPELAKNIQYF
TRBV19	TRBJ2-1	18	CASSIFETSSSSYNEQFF
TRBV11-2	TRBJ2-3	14	CASSSSPRTDTQYF
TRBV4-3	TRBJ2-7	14	CASSQFKGSYEQYF
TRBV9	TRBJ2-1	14	CASSVGGLWVEQFF
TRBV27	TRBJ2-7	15	CASSPVDRIRYEQYF
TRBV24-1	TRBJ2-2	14	CATSGKQDTGELFF
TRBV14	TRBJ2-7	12	CASSPAGHEQYF
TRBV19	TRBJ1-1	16	CASTFGGQGSSTEAFF
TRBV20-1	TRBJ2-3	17	CSARDSRRAGWSDTQYF
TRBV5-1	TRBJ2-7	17	CASSLEFAGHVSYEQYF
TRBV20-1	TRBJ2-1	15	CSARHPAGTSNEQFF
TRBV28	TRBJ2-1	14	CASRNGESYNEQFF
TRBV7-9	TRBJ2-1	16	CASSFSTGLAGYEQFF
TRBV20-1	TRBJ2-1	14	CSARVKGRINEQFF
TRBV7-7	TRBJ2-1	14	CASSRYGGYNEQFF
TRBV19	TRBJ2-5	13	CASSRQEKETQYF
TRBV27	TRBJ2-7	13	CASSPVSPYEQYF
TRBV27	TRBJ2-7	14	CASSWGLSGYEQYF
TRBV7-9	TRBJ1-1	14	CASSLDTLGTEAFF
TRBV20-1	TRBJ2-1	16	CSARVKGSGTYNEQFF
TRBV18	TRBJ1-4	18	CASSPSEHSRWGNEKLFF
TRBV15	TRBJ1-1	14	CATSRDALNTEAFF
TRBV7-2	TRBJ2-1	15	CASSLVSGGHNEQFF
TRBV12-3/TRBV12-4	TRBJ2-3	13	CASRSGGPDTQYF
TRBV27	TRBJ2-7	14	CASSWGTGAYEQYF
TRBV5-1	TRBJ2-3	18	CASSSGTSSLLLTDTQYF
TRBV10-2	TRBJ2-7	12	CASSETGYEQYF
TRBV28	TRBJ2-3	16	CASTSLWGGAADTQYF
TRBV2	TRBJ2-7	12	CASREDDYEQYF
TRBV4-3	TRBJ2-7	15	CASSQDPSSSYEQYF
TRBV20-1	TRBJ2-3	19	CSARDPIRLAGGPTDTQYF
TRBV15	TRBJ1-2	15	CATSRGAGGIPGYTF
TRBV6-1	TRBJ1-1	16	CASSDNRGRKFTEAFF
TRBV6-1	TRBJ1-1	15	CASSHDSTGNTEAFF
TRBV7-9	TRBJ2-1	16	CASSLLGSPPSNEQFF
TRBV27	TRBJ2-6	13	CASYDGGANVLTF
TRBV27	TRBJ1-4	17	CASRTISHFATNEKLFF
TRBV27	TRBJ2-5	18	CASSFLQRGRVSGETQYF
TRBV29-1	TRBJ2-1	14	CSVDTRRENNEQFF
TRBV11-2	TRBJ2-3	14	CASSLASTADTQYF
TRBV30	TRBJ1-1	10	CAGEGSEAFF